The T cell receptor beta chain described here comes from a study of cytomegalovirus exposure and HLA in healthy donors. V was cut by 3 bases and J by 5 bases, with 13 bases left in between. The germline V gene has CDR1 MDHEN and CDR2 SYDVKM. There are 14 residues in the CDR3. Notes on the study in general: Most TCR sequences were rare, but some public TCRs occurred in many donors. Later analysis showed TCR association rates varying by HLA locus, highest for DRB1 and lowest for HLA-C. The study listed under 200 cytomegalovirus-associated TCR beta chains. Earlier analysis found most TCR beta V segments productive about 90% or about 30% of the time.

This PCR relied on a set of 60 Vbeta primers and 13 Jbeta primers. Method: immunoSEQ multiplex PCR; TCRdb's copy keeps in-frame clones and lacks some. The table lists about 90,000 clones, just under 70% of them singletons, with around 15% in the top ten. With regard to this clone: What it binds is unknown.

This chain links TRBV28 with TRBJ1-2, with a tentative D call TRBD1 (6 bases). This sequence was found in a woman aged 50 to 60 in good health and CMV-seropositive. The sequenced sample consisted of PBMCs. CDR3 protein: CASSLNRALYGYTF. In DNA form, the CDR3 reads TGTGCCAGCAGTTTGAACAGGGCTCTATATGGCTACACCTTC.